This TCR beta chain was observed in a study of T-cell memory formation after mild COVID-19 (dated by TCRdb to about 2021). Context from the whole study: Most TCR sequence clusters were specific to one of the two donors. In two donors, T-cell clones that expanded and contracted after mild COVID-19 were followed by sequencing TCRalpha and TCRbeta repertoires longitudinally. Two young, previously healthy adult volunteers, one female and one male, were included in the cohort.

Turning to this clonotype: The clone's antigen remains unknown. Qualities for individual bases were not recorded, and no much larger clone is one base off.

As encoded in the germline V gene, CDR1 is MGHRA while CDR2 is YSYEKL. Trimming costs V 0 bases and J 6 bases, and their ends lie 15 bases apart. Taken from cysteine to phenylalanine, the CDR3 has 16 residues. CDR3 DNA only is kept here, 48 bases in frame from base 1. This sample was sequenced with an Illumina NovaSeq 6000. TCRalpha and TCRbeta cDNA libraries were constructed by 5'RACE with constant-segment primers, with sample barcodes and unique molecular identifiers being introduced. Trizol reagent was used to extract RNA from every sample. Libraries were amplified in two PCR steps, with a second sample barcode and Illumina TruSeq adapters added in the second step. Sequencing of the libraries was done on an Illumina NovaSeq, producing 2 x 150 bp paired-end reads. The paper's data handling went like this. Demultiplexing of reads and collapsing into UMI-guided consensus sequences were performed with migec v1.2.7. Using mixcr v2.1.11, UMI consensuses were aligned to TRA and TRB V and J templates and then assembled into clonotypes. A clonotype was counted as expanded or contracted only if both edgeR and NoisET called the change significant, with noise models trained on biological replicates. edgeR calls used a false discovery rate-adjusted p below 0.01 and a log2 fold-change threshold of 1. As an exploratory analysis of dynamics, PCA with hierarchical clustering was applied to max-normalized trajectories of the 1000 most abundant clonotypes. The CD4 or CD8 phenotype of responding clones was assigned using the separately sequenced CD4+ and CD8+ repertoires. The raw public data were reprocessed by TCRdb itself: fastp quality trimming at Q25, MiXCR clonotype calling, in-frame beta chains only. Under each unique CDR3 protein, matching rows form one entry showing the most common genes and DNA. The V and J calls were determined by TCRdb, not by the authors. This sample lists over 400,000 distinct CDR3 sequences; around a quarter were detected once. The ten largest make up about 12% of the sample.

Ficoll-Paque density gradient centrifugation was used to isolate PBMCs. The study at large found these results: Clones contracting from day 15 to 85 had balanced CD4/CD8 phenotypes, while a second wave expanding from day 15 to 37 was biased towards CD4+. Contracting CD4+ clones were located mainly in the CM and EM memory subsets, whereas CD8+ clones were found to be enriched in EMRA. SARS-CoV-2 specificity of the second-wave clones peaking on day 37 was not confirmed. The detection of some responding clones in pre-infection memory suggests that pre-existing cross-reactive memory T cells joined the SARS-CoV-2 response. Only a couple of mild cases were covered by the study, and larger cohorts that include severe cases with pre-infection samples were considered necessary.

The chain is assembled from TRBV4-1 and TRBJ2-1, with no confidently assigned D gene. The sample comprised PBMCs or a T cell subset sorted from them (not recorded which). The origin of this receptor is an adult woman who had mild COVID-19 (a few samples of this study predate the infection). The sample titles of this study are shuffled in the database, so cell type and time point are left out; the donor was told from shared clones. Read as DNA, the sequence is TGCGCCAGCAGCCAAGACAGACCCTTTAGTTCCAATGAGCAGTTCTTC. The resulting protein is CASSQDRPFSSNEQFF.